A single T cell receptor beta chain is shown here with its context. Its cognate antigen is unknown. At one of its ends the junction is not consistent with the germline gene, which may arise from a read error. A primer in the constant region served to generate TCR beta cDNA from approximately 450 ng of total RNA. Slightly modified ARM-PCR with three nested multiplex PCR rounds yielded TCR beta libraries. TRBV1-TRBV30 forward primers paired with a C-beta reverse primer were used in the first two PCR rounds, which ran roughly 9 cycles each. TCRdb processed the multiplex PCR reads anew with MiXCR; each CDR3 protein has one entry. Counted here are 100,000 or so distinct CDR3 sequences, 82% occurring once; the ten biggest clones make up 15% to 20%. This sample was included in a study of tumor-infiltrating lymphocytes in primary liver carcinoma. Study conclusions and caveats: Top-250-clone fractions were significantly higher in tumors than in blood (p = 0.039). Tumor-adjacent and tumor-blood pairs shared a smaller degree of overlap than tumor region pairs.

This CDR3 comprises 15 residues. Germline lookup yields CDR1 MGHRA and CDR2 YSYEKL. Extraction of RNA together with DNA used about 17-30 mg of unsorted bulk tissue. The source material was liver tumor tissue from sampling region 3. Indicated subset: tumor region T3, left-lateral pole. The TCR comes from a man aged 40-49 years with primary liver carcinoma and hepatitis B virus infection. This chain uses TRBV4-1 with TRBJ1-1; 7 bases are shared with TRBD1. The CDR3 is CASSHLGQSNTEAFF. DNA for the CDR3: TGCGCCAGCAGCCACCTGGGACAGTCGAACACTGAAGCATTCTTT.